Listed here are 4 T cell receptor beta chains from one sample, sequenced in a study of blood T cell repertoires in COVID-19. Here immunoSEQ multiplex PCR was the method, and the copy in TCRdb shows in-frame clones only, minus some. The profile shows roughly 250,000 clones, roughly 84% of them singletons. Sequenced sample: peripheral blood. Receptors originate from a woman in her thirties or forties who had recovered from COVID-19.

With respect to this clone: The sample has other DNA sequences that encode this CDR3 too. J is TRBJ1-5 and V is TRBV14; D remains ambiguous. The CDR3 runs 13 residues. The V gene's germline CDR1 is SGHDN and CDR2 FVKESK. Trimming took off 1 base at V and 4 bases at J, with 5 bases between the two ends. The CDR3 is CASSQGLNQPQHF. For the CDR3, the DNA is TGTGCCAGCAGCCAAGGACTAAATCAGCCCCAGCATTTT.

The chain joins TRBV7-3 to TRBJ2-3, with D perhaps matching TRBD2 (5 bases). The CDR3 is made up of 15 amino acids. In germline, CDR1 is SGHTA, CDR2 FQGTGA. V was cut by 5 bases and J by 3 bases, with 15 bases left in between. The CDR3 nucleotides read TGTGCCAGCAGCCGAGGCGGGTTGGGAACAGATACGCAGTATTTT. It translates to CASSRGGLGTDTQYF. Full variable domain (remainder filled in from reference TRBV7-3 and TRBJ2-3): GAGVSQTPSNKVTEKGKYVELRCDPISGHTALYWYRQSLGQGPEFLIYFQGTGAADDSGLPNDRFFAVRPEGSVSTLKIQRTERGDSAVYLCASSRGGLGTDTQYFGPGTRLTVL.

The chain uses TRBV28 and TRBJ1-5; D is possibly TRBD1 (5 bases). V gave up 6 bases and J gave up 2 bases, with 14 bases separating them. There are 15 residues in the CDR3. Germline CDR1 reads MDHEN; CDR2 reads SYDVKM. The CDR3: CASSPKRGGNQPQHF. For the CDR3, the DNA is TGTGCCAGCAGCCCGAAGCGGGGGGGCAATCAGCCCCAGCATTTT.

This clone was seen only once. The junction departs from germline at one end; a sequencing error may be responsible. The V gene is TRBV7-7, the J gene TRBJ2-1; tentatively, D is TRBD1 (5 bases). The CDR3 consists of 15 residues. The germline gives CDR1 SSHAT, CDR2 FNYEAQ (reference sequence). The CDR3 sequence: CASSLRQSSYNEQFF. CDR3 coding DNA: TGTGCTAGCAGCTTAAGACAGTCCTCCTACAATGAGCAGTTCTTC.